A single sample is the source of the 8 T cell receptor beta chains below, sequenced in a study of blood T cells in healthy people across ages. Combining a sample-barcoded 5' primer with a J-beta primer mix, a second PCR ran for 7 to 11 cycles. A single record per CDR3 protein comes from TCRdb applying MiXCR to the 5' RACE reads. The sample records around 870,000 distinct CDR3 sequences, more than 25% being singletons. Sample: blood. These receptors came from a woman at least 80 years old in good health.

This clonotype was counted many times. V and J are TRBV9 and TRBJ2-5; TRBD2 aligns across 12 bases. Germline V gives CDR1 SGDLS, CDR2 YYNGEE. J lost 5 bases, V lost 3 bases, and 2 bases had no gene match. CDR3 length equals 14 residues. CDR3 sequence reads: CASSETSGGETQYF. The CDR3 DNA sequence: TGTGCCAGCAGCGAGACTAGCGGGGGTGAGACCCAGTACTTC.

This clonotype was seen ten or more times. V is TRBV6-2 or TRBV6-3 and J is TRBJ2-7; D is perhaps TRBD2 (6 bases). The CDR3 has 15 amino acids. CDR1 MNHEY and CDR2 SVGEGT come from the germline V gene. V lost 6 bases and J lost 3, with 18 bases in between. The CDR3 loop reads CASSLGTGDIYEQYF. The CDR3 nucleotides are TGTGCCAGCAGCCTCGGGACGGGAGACATCTACGAGCAGTACTTC.

The V call is TRBV7-2, the J call TRBJ2-1, with 11 bases matching TRBD2. The CDR3 covers 16 residues. CDR1 is SGHTA and CDR2 is FQGNSA in the germline V gene. V shed 2 bases, J shed 10 bases, and the junction held 10 bases outside the gene matches. The CDR3 here is CASSLRGSGGAYEQFF. The CDR3 DNA is TGTGCCAGCAGCTTAAGGGGTAGCGGGGGGGCTTACGAGCAGTTCTTC. Combining the CDR3 with reference TRBV7-2 and TRBJ2-1 gives the whole variable domain GAGVSQSPSNKVTEKGKDVELRCDPISGHTALYWYRQSLGQGLEFLIYFQGNSAPDKSGLPSDRFSAERTGGSVSTLTIQRTQQEDSAVYLCASSLRGSGGAYEQFFGPGTRLTVL.

This clonotype showed up just a few times. In DNA, the CDR3 is TGCGCCAGCACCGGACAGGGTAACACCGGGGAGCTGTTTTTT. Its translation: CASTGQGNTGELFF. The rearrangement joins TRBV5-1 to TRBJ2-2, with 8 bases lining up with TRBD1. The CDR3 runs to 14 residues. The J segment lost 2 bases and the V segment lost 6 bases, leaving 3 bases of the junction unmatched. Germline V gene sequence: CDR1 SGHRS, CDR2 YFSETQ.

This clonotype has ten or more counts. The chain uses TRBV12-3 or TRBV12-4 and TRBJ2-1; TRBD1 is a possible D gene (5 bases). Trimming took off 2 bases at V and 0 bases at J, with 8 bases between the two ends. The CDR3 loop spans 15 amino acids. The CDR3 here is CASSLRRASYNEQFF. Here the CDR3 DNA reads TGTGCCAGCAGTTTACGCAGGGCCTCCTACAATGAGCAGTTCTTC.

This clonotype has just a few counts. The chain recombines TRBV7-2 with TRBJ1-4, with D perhaps TRBD1 (5 bases). Looked up from germline, CDR1 is SGHTA and CDR2 is FQGNSA. There are 13 residues in the CDR3. Trimming removed 0 bases at V and 10 bases at J, with 9 bases between. The CDR3 DNA follows: TGTGCCAGCAGCTTAGCCAGGAGGGGAAAACTGTTTTTT. Translated: CASSLARRGKLFF.

The table lists this clonotype with many counts. The chain has TRBV3-1 and TRBJ1-5; D is uncertain. V lost 3 bases, J lost 0 bases, and 9 bases lay in between. The CDR3 has 15 amino acids. CDR1 and CDR2 from the germline V gene are LGHDT and YNNKEL (reference sequence). The CDR3 is CASSHGLTSNQPQHF. Written as DNA, the CDR3 is TGTGCCAGCAGCCATGGACTGACTAGCAATCAGCCCCAGCATTTT.

The sample holds many counts of this clonotype. The V call is TRBV5-1, the J call TRBJ2-2; D is possibly TRBD1 (6 bases). V lost 0 bases, J lost 1 base, and 10 bases lay in between. This CDR3 is 16 amino acids long. Germline V gene sequence: CDR1 SGHRS, CDR2 YFSETQ. The CDR3 sequence is CASSLGTVLNTGELFF. Here the CDR3 DNA reads TGCGCCAGCAGCTTGGGGACAGTACTGAACACCGGGGAGCTGTTTTTT. Full variable domain (remainder filled in from reference TRBV5-1 and TRBJ2-2): KAGVTQTPRYLIKTRGQQVTLSCSPISGHRSVSWYQQTPGQGLQFLFEYFSETQRNKGNFPGRFSGRQFSNSRSEMNVSTLELGDSALYLCASSLGTVLNTGELFFGEGSRLTVL.